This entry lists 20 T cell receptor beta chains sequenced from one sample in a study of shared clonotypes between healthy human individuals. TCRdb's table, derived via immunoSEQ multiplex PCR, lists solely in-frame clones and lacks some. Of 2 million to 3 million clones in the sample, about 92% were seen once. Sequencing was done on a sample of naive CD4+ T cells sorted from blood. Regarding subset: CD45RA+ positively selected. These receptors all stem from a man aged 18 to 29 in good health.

CDR3 sequence: CASSLDPAEAYGYTF. CDR3 in DNA: TGTGCCAGCAGCTTGGACCCCGCCGAGGCCTATGGCTACACCTTC. J is TRBJ1-2 and V is TRBV5-6, with no clear D. V was cut by 0 bases and J by 4 bases, with 13 bases left in between. The CDR3 totals 15 residues. Germline values: CDR1 SGHDT, CDR2 YYEEEE.

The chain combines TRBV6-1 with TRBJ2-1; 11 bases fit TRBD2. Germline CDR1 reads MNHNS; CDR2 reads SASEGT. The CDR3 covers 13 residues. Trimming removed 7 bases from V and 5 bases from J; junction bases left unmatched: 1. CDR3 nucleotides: TGTGCCAGCACTAGCGGGAGGCACAATGAGCAGTTCTTC. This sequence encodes CASTSGRHNEQFF.

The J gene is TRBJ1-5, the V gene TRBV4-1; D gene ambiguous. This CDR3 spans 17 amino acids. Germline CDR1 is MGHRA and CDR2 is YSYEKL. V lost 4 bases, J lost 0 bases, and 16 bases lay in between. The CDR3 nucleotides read TGCGCCAGCAGCCGCCGACCGGGAGAGACTAGCAATCAGCCCCAGCATTTT. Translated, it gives CASSRRPGETSNQPQHF.

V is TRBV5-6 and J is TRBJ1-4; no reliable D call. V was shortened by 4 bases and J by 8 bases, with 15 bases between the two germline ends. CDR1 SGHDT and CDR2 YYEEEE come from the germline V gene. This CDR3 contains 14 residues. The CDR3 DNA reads TGTGCCAGCAGCCTCTCTTGGGTTGGCGAAAAACTGTTTTTT. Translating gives CASSLSWVGEKLFF.

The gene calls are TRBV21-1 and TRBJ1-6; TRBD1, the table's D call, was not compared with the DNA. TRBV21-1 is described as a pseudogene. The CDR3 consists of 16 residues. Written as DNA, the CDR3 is TGTGCCAGCAGCACAATCCTAGGGGGAATAAGTTCACCCCTCCACTTT. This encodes CASSTILGGISSPLHF.

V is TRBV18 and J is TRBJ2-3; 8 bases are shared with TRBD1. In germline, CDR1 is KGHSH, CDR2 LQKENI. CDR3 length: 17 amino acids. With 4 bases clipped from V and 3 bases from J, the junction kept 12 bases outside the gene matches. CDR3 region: CASSRGRQGPWTDTQYF. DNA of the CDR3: TGTGCCAGCTCACGGGGCCGACAGGGGCCGTGGACAGATACGCAGTATTTT.

DNA for the CDR3: TGTGCCAGCAGCTTCCCGACAGGGTGGACTGGAAACACCATATATTTT. Translating it yields CASSFPTGWTGNTIYF. The chain combines TRBV7-8 with TRBJ1-3; 7 bases align to TRBD1. Looked up from germline, CDR1 is SGHVS and CDR2 is FQNEAQ. V was pared by 3 bases and J by 2 bases, with 7 bases of the junction left unmatched. This CDR3 has 16 residues. Together with reference TRBV7-8 and TRBJ1-3, the CDR3 gives the full variable domain: GAGVSQSPRYKVAKRGQDVALRCDPISGHVSLFWYQQALGQGPEFLTYFQNEAQLDKSGLPSDRFFAERPEGSVSTLKIQRTQQEDSAVYLCASSFPTGWTGNTIYFGEGSWLTVV.

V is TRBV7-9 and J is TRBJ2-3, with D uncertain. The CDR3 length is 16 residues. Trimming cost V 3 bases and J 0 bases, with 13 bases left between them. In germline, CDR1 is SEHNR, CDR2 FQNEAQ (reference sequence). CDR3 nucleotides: TGTGCCAGCAGCTTGGTGGTATATACTAGCACAGATACGCAGTATTTT. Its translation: CASSLVVYTSTDTQYF.

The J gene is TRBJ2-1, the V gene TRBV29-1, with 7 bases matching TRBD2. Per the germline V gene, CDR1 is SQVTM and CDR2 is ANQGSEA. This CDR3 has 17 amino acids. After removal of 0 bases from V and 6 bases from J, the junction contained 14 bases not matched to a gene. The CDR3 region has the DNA TGCAGCGTTGAAGATTACGGTGATAGGCTAGCGGCCAATGAGCAGTTCTTC. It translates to CSVEDYGDRLAANEQFF.

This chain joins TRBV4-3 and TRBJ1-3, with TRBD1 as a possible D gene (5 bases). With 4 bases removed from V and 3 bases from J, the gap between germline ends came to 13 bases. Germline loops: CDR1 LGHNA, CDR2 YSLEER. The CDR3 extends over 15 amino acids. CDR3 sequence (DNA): TGCGCCAGCAGCCGTGGGGACCCTCTTGGAAACACCATATATTTT. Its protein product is CASSRGDPLGNTIYF.

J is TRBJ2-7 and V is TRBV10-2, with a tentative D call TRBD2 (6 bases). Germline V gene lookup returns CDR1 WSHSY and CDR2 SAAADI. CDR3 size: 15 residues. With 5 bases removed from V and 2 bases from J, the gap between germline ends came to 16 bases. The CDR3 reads CASSNLQTRTYEQYF. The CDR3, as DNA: TGCGCCAGCAGTAACCTCCAGACTAGAACCTACGAGCAGTACTTC.

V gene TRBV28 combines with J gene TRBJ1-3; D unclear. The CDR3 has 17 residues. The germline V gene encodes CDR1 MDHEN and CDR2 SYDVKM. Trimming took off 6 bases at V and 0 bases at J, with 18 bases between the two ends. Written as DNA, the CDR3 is TGTGCCAGCAGGACGCCGCCGGGAGTTAGCTCTGGAAACACCATATATTTT. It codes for CASRTPPGVSSGNTIYF.

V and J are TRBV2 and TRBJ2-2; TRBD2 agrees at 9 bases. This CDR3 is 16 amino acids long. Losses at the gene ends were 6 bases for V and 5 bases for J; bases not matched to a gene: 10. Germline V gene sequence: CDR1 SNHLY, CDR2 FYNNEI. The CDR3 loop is CASSPLRGGRTGELFF. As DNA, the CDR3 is TGTGCCAGCAGCCCCCTGCGGGGGGGCCGGACCGGGGAGCTGTTTTTT.

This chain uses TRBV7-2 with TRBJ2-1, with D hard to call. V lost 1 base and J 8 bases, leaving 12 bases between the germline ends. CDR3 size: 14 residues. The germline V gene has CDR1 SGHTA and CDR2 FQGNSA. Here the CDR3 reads CASSLDRGYYEQFF. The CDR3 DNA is TGTGCCAGCAGCTTAGACAGAGGTTATTATGAGCAGTTCTTC.

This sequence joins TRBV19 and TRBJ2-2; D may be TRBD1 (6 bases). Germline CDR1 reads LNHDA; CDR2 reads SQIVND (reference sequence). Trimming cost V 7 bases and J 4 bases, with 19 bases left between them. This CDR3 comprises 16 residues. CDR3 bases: TGTGCCAGTAAACGAATCGGACAGACAACCACCGGGGAGCTGTTTTTT. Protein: CASKRIGQTTTGELFF.

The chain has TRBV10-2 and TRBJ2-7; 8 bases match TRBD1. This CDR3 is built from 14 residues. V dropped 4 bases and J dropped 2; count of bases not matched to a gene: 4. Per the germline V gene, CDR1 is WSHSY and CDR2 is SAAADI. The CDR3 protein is CASSGTGSTYEQYF. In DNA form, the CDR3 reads TGCGCCAGCAGTGGGACAGGGTCCACCTACGAGCAGTACTTC.

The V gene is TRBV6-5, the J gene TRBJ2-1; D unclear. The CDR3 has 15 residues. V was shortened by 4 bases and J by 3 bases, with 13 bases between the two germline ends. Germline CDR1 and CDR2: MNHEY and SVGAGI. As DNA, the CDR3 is TGTGCCAGCAGTTTAGGCCTTACGGTCTACAATGAGCAGTTCTTC. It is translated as CASSLGLTVYNEQFF.

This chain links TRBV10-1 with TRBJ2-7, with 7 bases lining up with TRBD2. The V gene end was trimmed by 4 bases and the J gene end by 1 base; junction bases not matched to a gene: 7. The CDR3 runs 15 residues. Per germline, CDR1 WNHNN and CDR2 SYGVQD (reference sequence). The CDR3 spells CASSGSASGSYEQYF. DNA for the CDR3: TGCGCCAGCAGTGGTTCGGCTAGCGGATCCTACGAGCAGTACTTC.

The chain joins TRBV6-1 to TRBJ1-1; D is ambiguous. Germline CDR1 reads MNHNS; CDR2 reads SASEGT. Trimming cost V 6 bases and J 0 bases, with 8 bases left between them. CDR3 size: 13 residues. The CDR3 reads CASREALNTEAFF. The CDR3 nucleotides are TGTGCCAGCAGGGAGGCTTTGAACACTGAAGCTTTCTTT.

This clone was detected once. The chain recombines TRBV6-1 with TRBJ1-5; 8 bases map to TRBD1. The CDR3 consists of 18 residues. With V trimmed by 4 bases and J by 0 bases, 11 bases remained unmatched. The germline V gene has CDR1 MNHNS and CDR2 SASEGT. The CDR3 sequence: CASSVRTGKSSSNQPQHF. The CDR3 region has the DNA TGTGCCAGCAGTGTCCGGACAGGGAAATCAAGTAGCAATCAGCCCCAGCATTTT.